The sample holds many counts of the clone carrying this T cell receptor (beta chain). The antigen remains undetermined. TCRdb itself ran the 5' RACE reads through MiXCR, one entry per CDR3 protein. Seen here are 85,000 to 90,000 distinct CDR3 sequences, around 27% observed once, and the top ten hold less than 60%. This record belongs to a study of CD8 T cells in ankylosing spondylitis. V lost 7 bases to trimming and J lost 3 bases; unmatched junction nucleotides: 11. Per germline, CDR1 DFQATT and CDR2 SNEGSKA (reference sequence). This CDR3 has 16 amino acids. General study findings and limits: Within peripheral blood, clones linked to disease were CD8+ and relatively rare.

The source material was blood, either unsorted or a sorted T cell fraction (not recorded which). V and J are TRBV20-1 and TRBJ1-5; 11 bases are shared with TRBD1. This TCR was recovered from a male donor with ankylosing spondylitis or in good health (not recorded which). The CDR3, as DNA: TGCAGTGGGATGGGACAGGGGGATATTTACAATCAGCCCCAGCATTTT. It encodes CSGMGQGDIYNQPQHF.